The present entry profiles one T cell receptor beta chain with its context. This specimen belongs to a study of control samples from healthy donors and cancer patients. The CDR3 contains 15 residues. The germline V gene encodes CDR1 MDHEN and CDR2 SYDVKM. V was pared by 3 bases and J by 7 bases, with 13 bases between. Clones were read by immunoSEQ multiplex PCR, and TCRdb kept only the in-frame ones, dropping some. The profile shows around 50,000 clones, roughly 95% of them singletons. The receptor was isolated from a man under 40 in good health. The chain links TRBV28 to TRBJ1-6, with D possibly TRBD1 on 6 matching bases. Sequencing used blood. In DNA form, the CDR3 reads TGTGCCAGCAGTTTCACCGGCAGGGGAAATTCACCCCTCCACTTT. Translating gives CASSFTGRGNSPLHF.